The clone carrying this T cell receptor (beta chain) was seen more than once but under ten times. Its target is not known. Mismatch with germline at one junction end may stem from a read error. CDR1 is LGHNA, CDR2 YNFKEQ, per germline. The CDR3 is 13 amino acids. The template was RNA from unsorted bulk tissue. This sample was taken from a study of tumor and adjacent non-tumor tissue in lung cancer. Three rounds of nested PCR, following a modified ARM-PCR protocol, produced the TCRbeta library. TCRdb redid the calling of the multiplex PCR reads with MiXCR, one entry per CDR3 protein. This table has around 99,000 distinct CDR3 sequences, around 80% appearing once. The study, taken as a whole, reports: Tumor repertoires had a smaller top 100 clone share than normal lung. Tumor tissue had significantly higher TCR diversity than normal lung.

Material: lung tumor tissue. This sequence was found in a woman aged 60-75 years with non-small cell lung cancer. The chain links TRBV4-2 to TRBJ2-7; D is possibly TRBD1 (6 bases). CDR3 residues: CTSRLGQTYEQYF. Written as DNA, the CDR3 is TGTACCAGCAGATTGGGACAAACCTACGAGCAGTACTTT.